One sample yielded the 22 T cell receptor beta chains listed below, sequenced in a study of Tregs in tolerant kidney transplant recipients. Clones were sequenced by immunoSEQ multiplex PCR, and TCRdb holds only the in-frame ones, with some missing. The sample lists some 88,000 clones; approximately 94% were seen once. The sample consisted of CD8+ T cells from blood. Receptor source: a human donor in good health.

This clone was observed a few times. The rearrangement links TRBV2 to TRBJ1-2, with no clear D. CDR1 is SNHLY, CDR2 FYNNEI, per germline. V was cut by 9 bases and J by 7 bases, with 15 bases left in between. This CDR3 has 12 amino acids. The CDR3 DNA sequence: TGTGCCAGGAGCGACCCGGAGGGTGGCTACACCTTC. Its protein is CARSDPEGGYTF.

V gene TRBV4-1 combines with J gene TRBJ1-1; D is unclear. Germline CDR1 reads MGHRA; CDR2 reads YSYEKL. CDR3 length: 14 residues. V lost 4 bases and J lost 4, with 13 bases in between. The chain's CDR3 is CASSRSRSVTEAFF. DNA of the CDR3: TGCGCCAGCAGCCGGAGCCGGAGCGTCACTGAAGCTTTCTTT.

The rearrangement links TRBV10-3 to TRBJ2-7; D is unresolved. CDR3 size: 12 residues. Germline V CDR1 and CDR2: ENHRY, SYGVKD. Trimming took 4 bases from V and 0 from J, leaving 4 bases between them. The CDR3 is CAISGISYEQYF. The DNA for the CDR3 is TGTGCCATCAGTGGGATCTCCTACGAGCAGTACTTC.

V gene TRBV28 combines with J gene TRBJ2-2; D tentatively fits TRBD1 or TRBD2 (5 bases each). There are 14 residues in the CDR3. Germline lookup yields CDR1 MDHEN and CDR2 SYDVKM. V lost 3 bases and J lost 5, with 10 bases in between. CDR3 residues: CASSLSGGTGELFF. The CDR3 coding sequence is TGTGCCAGCAGTTTGAGTGGGGGTACCGGGGAGCTGTTTTTT. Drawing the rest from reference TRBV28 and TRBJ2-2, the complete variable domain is DVKVTQSSRYLVKRTGEKVFLECVQDMDHENMFWYRQDPGLGLRLIYFSYDVKMKEKGDIPEGYSVSREKKERFSLILESASTNQTSMYLCASSLSGGTGELFFGEGSRLTVL.

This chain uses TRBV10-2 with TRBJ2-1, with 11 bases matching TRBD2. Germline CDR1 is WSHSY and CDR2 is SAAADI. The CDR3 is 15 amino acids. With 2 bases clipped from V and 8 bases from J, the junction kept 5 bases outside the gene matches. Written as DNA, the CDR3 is TGCGCCAGCAGTGAGGGTCTAGCGGGAGGCTATGAGCAGTTCTTC. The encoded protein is CASSEGLAGGYEQFF.

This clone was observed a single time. The CDR3 loop is CASREGLAGGVNYEQFF. CDR3 coding DNA: TGTGCCAGCAGGGAGGGACTAGCGGGAGGGGTTAACTATGAGCAGTTCTTC. The V call is TRBV2, the J call TRBJ2-1; 16 bases line up with TRBD2. Germline V gene sequence: CDR1 SNHLY, CDR2 FYNNEI. Unmatched junction bases numbered 10, after V lost 6 bases and J lost 8 bases. This CDR3 contains 17 residues.

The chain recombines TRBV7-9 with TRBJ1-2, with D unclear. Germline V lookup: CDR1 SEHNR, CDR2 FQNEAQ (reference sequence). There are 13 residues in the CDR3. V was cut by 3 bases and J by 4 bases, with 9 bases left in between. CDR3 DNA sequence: TGTGCCAGCAGCTTGGAGTCCGGCTATGGCTACACCTTC. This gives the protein CASSLESGYGYTF.

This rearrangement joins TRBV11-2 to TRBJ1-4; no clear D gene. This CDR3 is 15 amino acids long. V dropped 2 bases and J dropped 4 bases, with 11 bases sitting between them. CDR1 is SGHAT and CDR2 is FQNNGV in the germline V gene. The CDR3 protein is CASSLLGYLNEKLFF. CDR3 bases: TGTGCCAGCAGCTTATTGGGGTACCTTAATGAAAAACTGTTTTTT.

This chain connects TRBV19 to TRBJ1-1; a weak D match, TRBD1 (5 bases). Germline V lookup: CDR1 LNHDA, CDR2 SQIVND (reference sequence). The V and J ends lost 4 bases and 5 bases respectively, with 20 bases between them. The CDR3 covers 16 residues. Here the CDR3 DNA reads TGTGCCAGTAGTAAGGCCCCGGCGAGGGGTAGGACTGAAGCTTTCTTT. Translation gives CASSKAPARGRTEAFF.

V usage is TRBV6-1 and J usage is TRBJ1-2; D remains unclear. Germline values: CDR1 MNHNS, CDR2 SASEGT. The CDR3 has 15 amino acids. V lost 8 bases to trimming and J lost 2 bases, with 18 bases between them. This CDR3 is CASRNRAKRNYGYTF. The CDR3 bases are TGTGCCAGCCGAAACCGGGCTAAAAGAAACTATGGCTACACCTTC.

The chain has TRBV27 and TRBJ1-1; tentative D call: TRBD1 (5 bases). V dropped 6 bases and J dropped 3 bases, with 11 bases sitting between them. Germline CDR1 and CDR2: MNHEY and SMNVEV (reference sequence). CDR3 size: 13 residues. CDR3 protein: CASRFQGHTEAFF. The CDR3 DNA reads TGTGCCAGCAGATTTCAGGGTCACACTGAAGCTTTCTTT.

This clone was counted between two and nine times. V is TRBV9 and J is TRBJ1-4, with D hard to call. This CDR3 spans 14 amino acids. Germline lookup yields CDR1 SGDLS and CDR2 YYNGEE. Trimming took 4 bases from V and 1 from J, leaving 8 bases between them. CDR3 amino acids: CASSTQGTNEKLFF. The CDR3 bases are TGTGCCAGCAGCACACAAGGAACTAATGAAAAACTGTTTTTT. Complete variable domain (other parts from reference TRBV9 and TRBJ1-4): DSGVTQTPKHLITATGQRVTLRCSPRSGDLSVYWYQQSLDQGLQFLIQYYNGEERAKGNILERFSAQQFPDLHSELNLSSLELGDSALYFCASSTQGTNEKLFFGSGTQLSVL.

CDR3 bases: TGCGCCAGCAGCCAAGATCCGATCACAGGAAGAACTGAAGCTTTCTTT. It yields the protein CASSQDPITGRTEAFF. V usage is TRBV4-1 and J usage is TRBJ1-1, with D possibly being TRBD1 (5 bases). The CDR3 covers 16 residues. V was clipped by 0 bases and J by 5 bases, with 16 bases between them. CDR1 and CDR2 from the germline V gene are MGHRA and YSYEKL.

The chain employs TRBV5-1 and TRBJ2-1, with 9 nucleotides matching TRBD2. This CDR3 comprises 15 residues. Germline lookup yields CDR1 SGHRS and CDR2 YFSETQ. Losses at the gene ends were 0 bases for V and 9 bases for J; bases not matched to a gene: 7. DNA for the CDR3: TGCGCCAGCAGCTTGGGGACTAGCGCCGGGGGTGAGCAGTTCTTC. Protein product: CASSLGTSAGGEQFF.

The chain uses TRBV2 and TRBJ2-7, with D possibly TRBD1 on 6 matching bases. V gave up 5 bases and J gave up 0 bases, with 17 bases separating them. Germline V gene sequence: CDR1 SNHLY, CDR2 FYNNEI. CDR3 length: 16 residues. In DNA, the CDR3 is TGTGCCAGCAGTCACCCGGGACAAGGTAACTCCTACGAGCAGTACTTC. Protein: CASSHPGQGNSYEQYF.

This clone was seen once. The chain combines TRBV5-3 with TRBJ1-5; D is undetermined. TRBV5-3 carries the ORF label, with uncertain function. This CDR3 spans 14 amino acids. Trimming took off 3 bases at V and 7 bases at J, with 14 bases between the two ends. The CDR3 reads CARSSGLKRQPQHF. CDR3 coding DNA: TGTGCCAGAAGCTCCGGGCTTAAGAGGCAGCCCCAGCATTTT.

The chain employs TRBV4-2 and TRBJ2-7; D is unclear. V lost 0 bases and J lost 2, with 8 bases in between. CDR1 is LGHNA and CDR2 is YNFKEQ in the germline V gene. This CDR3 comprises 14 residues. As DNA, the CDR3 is TGTGCCAGCAGCCAAGATAGACAAACCTACGAGCAGTACTTC. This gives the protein CASSQDRQTYEQYF.

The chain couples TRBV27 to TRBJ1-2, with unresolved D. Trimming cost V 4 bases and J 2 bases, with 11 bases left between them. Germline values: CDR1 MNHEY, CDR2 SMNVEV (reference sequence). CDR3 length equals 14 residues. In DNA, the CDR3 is TGTGCCAGCAGTTGGGCAGGATCGAACTATGGCTACACCTTC. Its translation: CASSWAGSNYGYTF.

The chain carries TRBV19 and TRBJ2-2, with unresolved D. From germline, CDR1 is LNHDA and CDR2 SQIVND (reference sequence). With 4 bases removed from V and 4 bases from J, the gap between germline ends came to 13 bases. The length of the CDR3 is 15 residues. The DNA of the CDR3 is TGTGCCAGTAGTACCAACCACCTGGCCACCGGGGAGCTGTTTTTT. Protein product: CASSTNHLATGELFF.

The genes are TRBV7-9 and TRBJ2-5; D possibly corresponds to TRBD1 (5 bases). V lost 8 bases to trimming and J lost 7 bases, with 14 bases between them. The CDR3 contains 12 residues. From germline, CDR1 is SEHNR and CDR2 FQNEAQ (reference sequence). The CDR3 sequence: CASQQGGGTQYF. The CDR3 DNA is TGTGCCAGCCAGCAGGGCGGTGGGACCCAGTACTTC.

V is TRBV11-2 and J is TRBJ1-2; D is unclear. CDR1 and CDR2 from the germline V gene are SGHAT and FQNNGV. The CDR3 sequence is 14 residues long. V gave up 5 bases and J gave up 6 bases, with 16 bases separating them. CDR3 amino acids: CASSHQRPEDGYTF. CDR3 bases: TGTGCCAGCAGCCACCAGAGGCCGGAGGATGGCTACACCTTC. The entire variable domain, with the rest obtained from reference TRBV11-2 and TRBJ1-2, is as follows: EAGVAQSPRYKIIEKRQSVAFWCNPISGHATLYWYQQILGQGPKLLIQFQNNGVVDDSQLPKDRFSAERLKGVDSTLKIQPAKLEDSAVYLCASSHQRPEDGYTFGSGTRLTVV.

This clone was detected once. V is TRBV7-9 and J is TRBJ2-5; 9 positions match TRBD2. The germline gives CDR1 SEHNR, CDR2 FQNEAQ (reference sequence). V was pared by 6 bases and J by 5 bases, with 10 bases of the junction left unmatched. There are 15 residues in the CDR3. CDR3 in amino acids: CASSSRGAGGETQYF. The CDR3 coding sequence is TGTGCCAGCAGTTCCCGCGGCGCGGGGGGGGAGACCCAGTACTTC.